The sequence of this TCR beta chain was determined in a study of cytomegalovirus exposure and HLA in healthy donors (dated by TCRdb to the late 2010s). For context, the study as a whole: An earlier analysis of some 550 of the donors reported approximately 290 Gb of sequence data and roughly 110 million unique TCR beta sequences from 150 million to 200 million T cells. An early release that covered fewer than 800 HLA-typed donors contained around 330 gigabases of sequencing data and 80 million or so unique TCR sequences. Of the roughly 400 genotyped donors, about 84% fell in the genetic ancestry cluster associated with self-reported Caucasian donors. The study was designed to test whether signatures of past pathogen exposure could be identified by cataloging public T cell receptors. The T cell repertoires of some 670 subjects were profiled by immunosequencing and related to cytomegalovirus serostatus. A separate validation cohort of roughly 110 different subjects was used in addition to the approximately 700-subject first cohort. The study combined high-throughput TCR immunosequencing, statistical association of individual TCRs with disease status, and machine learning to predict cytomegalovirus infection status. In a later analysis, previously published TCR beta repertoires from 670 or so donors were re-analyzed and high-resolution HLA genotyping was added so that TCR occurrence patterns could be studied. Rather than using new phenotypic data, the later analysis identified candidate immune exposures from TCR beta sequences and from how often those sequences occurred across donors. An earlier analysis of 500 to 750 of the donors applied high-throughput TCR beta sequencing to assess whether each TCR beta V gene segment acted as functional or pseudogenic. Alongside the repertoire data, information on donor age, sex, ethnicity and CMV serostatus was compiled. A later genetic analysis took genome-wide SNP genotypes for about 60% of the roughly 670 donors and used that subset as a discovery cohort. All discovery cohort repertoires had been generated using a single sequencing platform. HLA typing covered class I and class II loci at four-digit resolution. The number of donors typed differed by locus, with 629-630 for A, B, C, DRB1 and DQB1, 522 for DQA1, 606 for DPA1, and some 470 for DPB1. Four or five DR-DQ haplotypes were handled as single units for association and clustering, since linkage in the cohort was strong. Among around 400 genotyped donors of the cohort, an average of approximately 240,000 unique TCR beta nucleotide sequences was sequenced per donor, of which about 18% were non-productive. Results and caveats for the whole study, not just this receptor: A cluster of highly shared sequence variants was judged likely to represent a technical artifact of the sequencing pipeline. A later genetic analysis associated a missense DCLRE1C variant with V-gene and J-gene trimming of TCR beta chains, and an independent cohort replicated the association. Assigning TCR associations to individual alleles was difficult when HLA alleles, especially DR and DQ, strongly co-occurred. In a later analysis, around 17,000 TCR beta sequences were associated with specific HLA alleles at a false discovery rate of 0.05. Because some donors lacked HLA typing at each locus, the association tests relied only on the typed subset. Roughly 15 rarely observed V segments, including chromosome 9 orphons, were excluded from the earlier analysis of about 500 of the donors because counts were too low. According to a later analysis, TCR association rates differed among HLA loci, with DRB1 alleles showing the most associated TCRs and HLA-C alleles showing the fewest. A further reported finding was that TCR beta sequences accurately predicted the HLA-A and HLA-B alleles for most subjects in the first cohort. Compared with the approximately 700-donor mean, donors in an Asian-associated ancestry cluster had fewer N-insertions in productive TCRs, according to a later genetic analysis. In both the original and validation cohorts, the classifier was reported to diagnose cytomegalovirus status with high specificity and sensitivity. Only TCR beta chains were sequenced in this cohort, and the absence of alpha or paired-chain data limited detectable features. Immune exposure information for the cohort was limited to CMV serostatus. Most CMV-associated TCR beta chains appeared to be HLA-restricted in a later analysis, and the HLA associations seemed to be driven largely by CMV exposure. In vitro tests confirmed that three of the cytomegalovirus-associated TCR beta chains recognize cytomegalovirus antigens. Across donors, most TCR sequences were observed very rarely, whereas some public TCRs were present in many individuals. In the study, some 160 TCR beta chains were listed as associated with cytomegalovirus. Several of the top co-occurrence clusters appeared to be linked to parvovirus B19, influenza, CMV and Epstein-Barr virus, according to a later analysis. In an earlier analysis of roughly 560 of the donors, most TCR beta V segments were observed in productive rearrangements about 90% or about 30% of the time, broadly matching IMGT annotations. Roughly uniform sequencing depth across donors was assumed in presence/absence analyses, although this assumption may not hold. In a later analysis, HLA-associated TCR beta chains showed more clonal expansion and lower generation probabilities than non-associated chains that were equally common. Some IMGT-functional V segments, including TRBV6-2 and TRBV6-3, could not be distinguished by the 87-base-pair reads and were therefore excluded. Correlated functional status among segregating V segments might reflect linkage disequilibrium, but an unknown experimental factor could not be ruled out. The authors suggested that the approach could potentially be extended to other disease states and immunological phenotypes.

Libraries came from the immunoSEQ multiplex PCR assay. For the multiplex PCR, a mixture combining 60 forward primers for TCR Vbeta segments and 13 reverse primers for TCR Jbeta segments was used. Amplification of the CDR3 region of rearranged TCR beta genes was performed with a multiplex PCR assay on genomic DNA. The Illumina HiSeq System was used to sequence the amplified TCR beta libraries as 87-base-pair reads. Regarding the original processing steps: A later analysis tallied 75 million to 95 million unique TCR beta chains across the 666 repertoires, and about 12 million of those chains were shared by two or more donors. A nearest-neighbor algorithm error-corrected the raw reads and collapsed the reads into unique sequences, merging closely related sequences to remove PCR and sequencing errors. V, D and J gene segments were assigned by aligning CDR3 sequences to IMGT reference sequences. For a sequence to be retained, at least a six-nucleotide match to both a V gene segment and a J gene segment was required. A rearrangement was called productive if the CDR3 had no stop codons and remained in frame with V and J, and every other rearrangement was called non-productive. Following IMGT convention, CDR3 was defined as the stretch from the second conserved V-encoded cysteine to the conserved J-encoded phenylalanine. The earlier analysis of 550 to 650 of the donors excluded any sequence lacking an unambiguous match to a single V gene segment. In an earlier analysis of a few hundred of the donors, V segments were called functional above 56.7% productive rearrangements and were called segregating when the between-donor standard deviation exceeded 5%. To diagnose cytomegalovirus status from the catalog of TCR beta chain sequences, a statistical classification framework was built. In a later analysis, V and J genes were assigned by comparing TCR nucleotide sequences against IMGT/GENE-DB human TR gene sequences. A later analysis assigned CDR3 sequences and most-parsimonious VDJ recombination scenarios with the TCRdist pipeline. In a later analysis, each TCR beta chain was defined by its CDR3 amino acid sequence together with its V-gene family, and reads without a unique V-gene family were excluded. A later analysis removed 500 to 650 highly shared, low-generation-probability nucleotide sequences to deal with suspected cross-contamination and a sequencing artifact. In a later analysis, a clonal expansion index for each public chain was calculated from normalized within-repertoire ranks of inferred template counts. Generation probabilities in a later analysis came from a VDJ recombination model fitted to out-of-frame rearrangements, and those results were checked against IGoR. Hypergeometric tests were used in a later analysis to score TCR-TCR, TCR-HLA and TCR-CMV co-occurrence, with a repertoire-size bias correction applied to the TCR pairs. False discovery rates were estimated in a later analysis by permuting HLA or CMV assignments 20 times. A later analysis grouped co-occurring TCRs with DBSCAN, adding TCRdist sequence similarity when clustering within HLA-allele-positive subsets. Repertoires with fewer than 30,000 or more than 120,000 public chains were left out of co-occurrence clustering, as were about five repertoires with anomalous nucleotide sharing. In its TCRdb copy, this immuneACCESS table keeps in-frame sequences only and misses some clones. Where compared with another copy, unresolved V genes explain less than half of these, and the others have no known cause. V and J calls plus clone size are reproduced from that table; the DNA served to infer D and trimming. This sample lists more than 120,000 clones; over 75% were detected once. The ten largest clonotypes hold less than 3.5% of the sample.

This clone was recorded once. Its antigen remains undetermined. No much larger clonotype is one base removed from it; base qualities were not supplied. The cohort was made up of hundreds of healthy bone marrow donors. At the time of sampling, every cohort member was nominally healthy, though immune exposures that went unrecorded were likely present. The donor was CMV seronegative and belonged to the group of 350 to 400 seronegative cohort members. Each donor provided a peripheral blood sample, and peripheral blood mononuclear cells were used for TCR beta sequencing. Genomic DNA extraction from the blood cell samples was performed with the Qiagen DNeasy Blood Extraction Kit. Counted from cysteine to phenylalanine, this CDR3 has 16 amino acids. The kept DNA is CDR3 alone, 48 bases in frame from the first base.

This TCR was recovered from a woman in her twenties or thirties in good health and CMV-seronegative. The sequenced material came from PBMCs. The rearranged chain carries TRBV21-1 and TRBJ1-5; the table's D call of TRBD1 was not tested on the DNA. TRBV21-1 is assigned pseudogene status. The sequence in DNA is TGTGCCAGCAGCCCCATCCCGGGACAGACAAATCAGCCCCAGCATTTT. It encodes CASSPIPGQTNQPQHF.